The 15 T cell receptor beta chains presented below share a single source sample, sequenced in a study of T cell repertoires in cytomegalovirus infection. Their antigens are not known. TCRdb re-analysed the reads in MiXCR, keeping a single row per CDR3 protein. Here the sample spans around 900,000 distinct CDR3 sequences, 31% being singletons. The sequencing used cultured CD8+ T cells from PBMCs, collected from culture after CMV antigen stimulation. All receptors come from a human donor in good health (CMV status not recorded). Some clones in this sample may be carry-over from other donors' samples.

V gene TRBV27 combines with J gene TRBJ2-7; tentatively, D is TRBD1 (6 bases). Germline lookup yields CDR1 MNHEY and CDR2 SMNVEV (reference sequence). The germline V and J ends were trimmed by 4 bases and 4 bases, with 14 bases remaining between them. CDR3 length: 14 residues. CDR3 bases: TGTGCCAGCAGTTCCTCAGGGGAAATATACGAGCAGTACTTC. Translated: CASSSSGEIYEQYF.

The chain combines TRBV5-1 with TRBJ2-1; either TRBD1 or TRBD2 may fit D (6 bases each). Trimming removed 2 bases at V and 8 bases at J, with 17 bases between. Germline V lookup: CDR1 SGHRS, CDR2 YFSETQ. The CDR3 totals 15 residues. DNA of the CDR3: TGCGCCAGCAGCTTAGGGGGGAGAGGGATGGATGAGCAGTTCTTC. It codes for CASSLGGRGMDEQFF.

The V gene is TRBV10-3, the J gene TRBJ2-2, with D tentatively TRBD1 or TRBD2 (7 bases each). The germline gives CDR1 ENHRY, CDR2 SYGVKD. The CDR3 length is 13 residues. Trimming left V 8 bases short and J 6 bases short, with 13 bases between. The CDR3 bases are TGTGCCATCCCACAGGGGAGGGCCGGGGAGCTGTTTTTT. Translating it yields CAIPQGRAGELFF.

This clonotype was seen only a few times. The chain recombines TRBV11-3 with TRBJ2-3; no firm D call. The germline V gene has CDR1 SGHNT and CDR2 YENEEA. Trimming took off 6 bases at V and 3 bases at J, with 16 bases between the two ends. CDR3 length: 15 amino acids. Written as DNA, the CDR3 is TGTGCCAGCAGGAAAAGGGTAGTGGGAACAGATACGCAGTATTTT. Amino acids: CASRKRVVGTDTQYF.

The genes are TRBV29-1 and TRBJ1-5; TRBD1 might be the D (5 bases). Germline CDR1 reads SQVTM; CDR2 reads ANQGSEA. The CDR3 is 15 amino acids. V dropped 2 bases and J dropped 1 base, with 12 bases sitting between them. DNA of the CDR3: TGCAGCGTTGAATATTATGGGGACAGCAATCAGCCCCAGCATTTT. Translating gives CSVEYYGDSNQPQHF. The variable domain in full, completed from reference TRBV29-1 and TRBJ1-5, reads SAVISQKPSRDICQRGTSLTIQCQVDSQVTMMFWYRQQPGQSLTLIATANQGSEATYESGFVIDKFPISRPNLTFSTLTVSNMSPEDSSIYLCSVEYYGDSNQPQHFGDGTRLSIL.

This clonotype was detected only a few times. This chain uses TRBV7-3 with TRBJ2-1; D possibly corresponds to TRBD1 (6 bases). The germline V gene encodes CDR1 SGHTA and CDR2 FQGTGA. The V gene lost 5 bases and the J gene lost 3 bases, with 17 bases spanning the gap. The CDR3 is 16 amino acids. The chain's CDR3 is CASSPGWSGDYNEQFF. The CDR3 nucleotides are TGTGCCAGCAGCCCTGGGTGGTCAGGGGACTACAATGAGCAGTTCTTC.

The chain recombines TRBV6-1 with TRBJ2-1; tentatively, D is TRBD1 (6 bases). The germline V gene encodes CDR1 MNHNS and CDR2 SASEGT. Trimming removed 6 bases from V and 0 bases from J, with 18 bases in between. This CDR3 has 17 amino acids. The CDR3 loop is CASRSGHGFSSYNEQFF. The DNA of the CDR3 is TGTGCCAGCAGGTCGGGACACGGGTTTTCCTCCTACAATGAGCAGTTCTTC.

The chain combines TRBV7-8 with TRBJ1-5, with a tentative D call TRBD1 (5 bases). Germline assignment: CDR1 SGHVS and CDR2 FQNEAQ. V was shortened by 0 bases and J by 2 bases, with 20 bases between the two germline ends. The CDR3 sequence is 19 residues long. This chain's CDR3 is CASSLAPARELARNQPQHF. The DNA for the CDR3 is TGTGCCAGCAGCTTAGCGCCCGCCAGGGAACTAGCGCGCAATCAGCCCCAGCATTTT.

This clonotype was seen only once. This may come from a read error, since a much larger clone is one base off. This chain connects TRBV7-2 to TRBJ2-3; TRBD2 matches 7 bases. Germline V gene sequence: CDR1 SGHTA, CDR2 FQGNSA. The CDR3 is made up of 11 amino acids. CDR3 coding DNA: TGTGTCAGCACCAGGGAGGGTACGCAGTATTTT. Its translation is CVSTREGTQYF. The full variable domain, its missing parts supplied by reference TRBV7-2 and TRBJ2-3, is GAGVSQSPSNKVTEKGKDVELRCDPISGHTALYWYRQSLGQGLEFLIYFQGNSAPDKSGLPSDRFSAERTGGSVSTLTIQRTQQEDSAVYLCVSTREGTQYFGPGTRLTVL.

This clonotype is a singleton in its sample. J is TRBJ1-2 and V is TRBV6-6; unclear D gene. The CDR3 covers 20 residues. With 5 bases removed from V and 5 bases from J, the gap between germline ends came to 33 bases. The germline gives CDR1 MNHNY, CDR2 SVGAGI (reference sequence). CDR3 bases: TGTGCCAGCAGTGACGAACCGGACGGGCCCCCAGTAACGGAAGGGTATGGCTACACCTTC. It translates to CASSDEPDGPPVTEGYGYTF.

This chain uses TRBV10-2 with TRBJ1-2; TRBD1 is a possible D gene (6 bases). The CDR3 consists of 12 residues. Germline V gene lookup returns CDR1 WSHSY and CDR2 SAAADI. The germline V and J ends were trimmed by 6 bases and 4 bases, with 9 bases remaining between them. The CDR3 protein is CASRGGGYGYTF. CDR3 sequence (DNA): TGCGCCAGCAGGGGAGGGGGCTATGGCTACACCTTC.

The chain couples TRBV12-3 or TRBV12-4 to TRBJ1-4; D remains unclear. The V end was cut by 6 bases, the J end by 7 bases, with 15 bases between. This CDR3 has 14 amino acids. In DNA, the CDR3 is TGTGCCAGCAGCCTAGAATTGGGCCCTGAAAAACTGTTTTTT. Protein: CASSLELGPEKLFF.

At least ten counts were recorded for this clonotype. One junction end does not reproduce the germline sequence, and a read error may be involved. CDR3 nucleotide sequence: TGTGCCAGCAGCTTATCGGCGAACACTGAAGCTTTCTTT. It translates to CASSLSANTEAFF. V and J are TRBV27 and TRBJ1-1; D remains ambiguous. CDR1 MNHEY and CDR2 SMNVEV come from the germline V gene (reference sequence). This CDR3 region has 13 residues.

The CDR3 region has the DNA TGTGCCAGCAGTCGGACAGAGGGAGCTAGCACAGATACGCAGTATTTT. Its protein is CASSRTEGASTDTQYF. The gene calls are TRBV6-2 or TRBV6-3 and TRBJ2-3, with a tentative D call TRBD1 (6 bases). The CDR3 loop spans 16 amino acids. The V end was cut by 5 bases, the J end by 0 bases, with 15 bases between. Per the germline V gene, CDR1 is MNHEY and CDR2 is SVGEGT.

V is TRBV6-6 and J is TRBJ2-1; D unresolved. Deletions cut 7 bases from V and 3 bases from J, with 7 bases between. The V gene's germline CDR1 is MNHNY and CDR2 SVGAGI (reference sequence). This CDR3 comprises 12 residues. The CDR3 is CASKRNYNEQFF. CDR3 coding DNA: TGTGCCAGCAAAAGGAACTACAATGAGCAGTTCTTC.